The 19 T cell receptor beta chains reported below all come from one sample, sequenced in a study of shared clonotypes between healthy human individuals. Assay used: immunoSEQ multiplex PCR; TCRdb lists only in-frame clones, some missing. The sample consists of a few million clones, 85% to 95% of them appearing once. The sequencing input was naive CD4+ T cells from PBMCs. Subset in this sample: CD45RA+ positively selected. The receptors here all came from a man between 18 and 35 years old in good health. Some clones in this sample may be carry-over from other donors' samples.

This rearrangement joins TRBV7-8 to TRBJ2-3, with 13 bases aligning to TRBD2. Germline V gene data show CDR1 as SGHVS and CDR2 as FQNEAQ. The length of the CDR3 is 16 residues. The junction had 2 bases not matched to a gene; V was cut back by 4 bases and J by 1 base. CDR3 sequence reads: CASSSTSGRGTDTQYF. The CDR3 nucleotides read TGTGCCAGCAGCTCCACTAGCGGGAGGGGCACAGATACGCAGTATTTT.

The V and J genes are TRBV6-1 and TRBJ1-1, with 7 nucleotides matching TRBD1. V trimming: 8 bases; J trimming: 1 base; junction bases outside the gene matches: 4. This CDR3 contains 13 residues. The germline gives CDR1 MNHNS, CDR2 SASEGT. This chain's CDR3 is CASGTAKNTEAFF. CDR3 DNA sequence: TGTGCCAGCGGGACAGCGAAGAACACTGAAGCTTTCTTT.

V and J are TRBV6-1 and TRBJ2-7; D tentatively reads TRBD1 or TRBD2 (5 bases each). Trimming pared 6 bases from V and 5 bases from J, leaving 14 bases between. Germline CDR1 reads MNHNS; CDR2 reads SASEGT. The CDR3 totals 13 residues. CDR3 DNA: TGTGCCAGCAGCCCGGGACCTGTCAACGAGCAGTACTTC. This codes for CASSPGPVNEQYF.

In DNA, the CDR3 is TGTGCCAGCTCCCTACCATTCCGAGGGGGCACTGAAGCTTTCTTT. It yields the protein CASSLPFRGGTEAFF. The gene calls are TRBV18 and TRBJ1-1, with a tentative D call TRBD1 (6 bases). Germline CDR1 reads KGHSH; CDR2 reads LQKENI. The V end was cut by 6 bases, the J end by 4 bases, with 18 bases between. The CDR3 is 15 amino acids.

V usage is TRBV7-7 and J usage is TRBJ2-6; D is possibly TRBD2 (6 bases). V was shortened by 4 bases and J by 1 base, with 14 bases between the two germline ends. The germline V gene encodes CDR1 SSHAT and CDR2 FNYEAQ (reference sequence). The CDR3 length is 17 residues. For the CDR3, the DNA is TGTGCCAGCAGCTCCGGGGGATTAGGTTCTGGGGCCAACGTCCTGACTTTC. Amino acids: CASSSGGLGSGANVLTF.

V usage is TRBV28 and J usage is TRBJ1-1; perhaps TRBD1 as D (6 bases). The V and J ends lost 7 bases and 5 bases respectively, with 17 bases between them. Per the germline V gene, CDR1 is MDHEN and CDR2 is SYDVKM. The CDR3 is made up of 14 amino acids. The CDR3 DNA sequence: TGTGCCAGCAATGTACAGGGCGTCGGGACTGAAGCTTTCTTT. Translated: CASNVQGVGTEAFF.

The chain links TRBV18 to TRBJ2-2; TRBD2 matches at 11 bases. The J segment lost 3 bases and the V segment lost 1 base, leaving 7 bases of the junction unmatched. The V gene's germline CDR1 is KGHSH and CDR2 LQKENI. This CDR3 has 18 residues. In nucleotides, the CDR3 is TGTGCCAGCTCACCACTAGCGGGAGGGCCTGTGGACACCGGGGAGCTGTTTTTT. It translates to CASSPLAGGPVDTGELFF.

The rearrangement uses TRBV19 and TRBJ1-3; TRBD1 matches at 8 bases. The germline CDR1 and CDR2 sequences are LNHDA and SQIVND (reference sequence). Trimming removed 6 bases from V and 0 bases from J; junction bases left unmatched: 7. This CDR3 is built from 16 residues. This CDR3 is CASRPIQGVSGNTIYF. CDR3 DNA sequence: TGTGCCAGTAGGCCTATACAGGGGGTCTCTGGAAACACCATATATTTT.

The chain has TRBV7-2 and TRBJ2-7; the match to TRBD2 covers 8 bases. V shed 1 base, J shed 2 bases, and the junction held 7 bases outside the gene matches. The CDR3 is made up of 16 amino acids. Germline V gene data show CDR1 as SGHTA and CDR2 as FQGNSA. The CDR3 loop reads CASSLGQRGLTYEQYF. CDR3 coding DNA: TGTGCCAGCAGCTTAGGTCAGCGGGGGCTCACCTACGAGCAGTACTTC.

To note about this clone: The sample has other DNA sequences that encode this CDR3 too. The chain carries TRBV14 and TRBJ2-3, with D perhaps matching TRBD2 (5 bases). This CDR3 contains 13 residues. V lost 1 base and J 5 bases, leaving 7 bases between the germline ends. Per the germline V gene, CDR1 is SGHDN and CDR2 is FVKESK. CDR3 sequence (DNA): TGTGCCAGCAGCCAAGGGAGCGGAGATACGCAGTATTTT. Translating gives CASSQGSGDTQYF.

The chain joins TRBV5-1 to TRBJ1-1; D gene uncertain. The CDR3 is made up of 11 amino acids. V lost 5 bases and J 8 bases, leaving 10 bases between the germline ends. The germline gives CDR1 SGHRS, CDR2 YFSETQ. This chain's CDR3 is CASSMGPEAFF. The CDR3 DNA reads TGCGCCAGCAGTATGGGTCCGGAAGCTTTCTTT.

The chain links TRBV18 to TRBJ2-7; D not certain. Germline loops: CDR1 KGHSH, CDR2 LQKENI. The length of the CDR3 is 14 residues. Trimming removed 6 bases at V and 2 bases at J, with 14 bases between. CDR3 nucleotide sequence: TGTGCCAGCTCGAGGAGCCCCCTCCCCTACGAGCAGTACTTC. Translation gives CASSRSPLPYEQYF.

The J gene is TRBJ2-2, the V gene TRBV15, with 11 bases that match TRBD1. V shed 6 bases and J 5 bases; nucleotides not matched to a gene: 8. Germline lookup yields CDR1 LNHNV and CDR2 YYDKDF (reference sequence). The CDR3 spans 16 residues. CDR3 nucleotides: TGTGCCACCAGGAGATGGACAGGGGGCAGAACCGGGGAGCTGTTTTTT. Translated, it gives CATRRWTGGRTGELFF.

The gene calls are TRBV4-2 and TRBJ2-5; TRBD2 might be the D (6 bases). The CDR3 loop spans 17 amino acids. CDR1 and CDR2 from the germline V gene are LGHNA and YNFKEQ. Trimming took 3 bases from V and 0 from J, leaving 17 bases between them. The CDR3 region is CASSQGNVADYQETQYF. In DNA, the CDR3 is TGTGCCAGCAGCCAGGGAAACGTAGCGGATTACCAAGAGACCCAGTACTTC.

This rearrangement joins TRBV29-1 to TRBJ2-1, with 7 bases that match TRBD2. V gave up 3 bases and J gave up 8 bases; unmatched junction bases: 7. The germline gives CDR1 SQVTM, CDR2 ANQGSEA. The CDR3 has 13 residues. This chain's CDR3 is CSVEPSGRDEQFF. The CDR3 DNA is TGCAGCGTTGAGCCTAGCGGACGGGATGAGCAGTTCTTC.

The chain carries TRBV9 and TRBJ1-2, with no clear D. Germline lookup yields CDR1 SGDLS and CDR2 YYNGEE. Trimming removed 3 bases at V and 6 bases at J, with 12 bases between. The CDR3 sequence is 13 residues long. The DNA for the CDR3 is TGTGCCAGCAGCGACACCTGGTCTGATGGCTACACCTTC. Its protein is CASSDTWSDGYTF.

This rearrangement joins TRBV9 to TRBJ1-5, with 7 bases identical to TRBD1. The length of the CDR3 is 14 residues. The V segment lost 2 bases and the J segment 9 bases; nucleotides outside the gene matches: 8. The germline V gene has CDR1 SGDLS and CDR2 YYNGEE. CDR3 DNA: TGTGCCAGCAGCGTGACCGAGACAGGGAGGCCCCAGCATTTT. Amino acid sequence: CASSVTETGRPQHF. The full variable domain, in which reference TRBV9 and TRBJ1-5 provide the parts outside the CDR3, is DSGVTQTPKHLITATGQRVTLRCSPRSGDLSVYWYQQSLDQGLQFLIQYYNGEERAKGNILERFSAQQFPDLHSELNLSSLELGDSALYFCASSVTETGRPQHFGDGTRLSIL.

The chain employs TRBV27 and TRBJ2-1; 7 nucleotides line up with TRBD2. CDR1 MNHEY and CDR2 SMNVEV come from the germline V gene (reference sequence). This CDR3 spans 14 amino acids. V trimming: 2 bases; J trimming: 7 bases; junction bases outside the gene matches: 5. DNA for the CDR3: TGTGCCAGCAGTTTAGCGGGGCGGGGGAATGAGCAGTTCTTC. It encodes CASSLAGRGNEQFF.

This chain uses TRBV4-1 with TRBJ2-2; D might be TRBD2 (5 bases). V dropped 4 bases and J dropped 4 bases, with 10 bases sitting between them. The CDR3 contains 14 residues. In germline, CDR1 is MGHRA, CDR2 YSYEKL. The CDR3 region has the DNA TGCGCCAGCAGCCGGAAAGGAGGCACCGGGGAGCTGTTTTTT. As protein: CASSRKGGTGELFF.